These 31 T cell receptor beta chains share one sample of origin, sequenced in a study of CD8 T cells in Susac syndrome. After extraction with the RNeasy kit, roughly 0.5 to 1 ug of the RNA was reverse transcribed using random hexamers. Via MiXCR, TCRdb re-called the immunoSEQ multiplex PCR reads, giving one row per CDR3 protein. The top ten clones hold 0.15% of a sample with about 210,000 distinct CDR3 sequences, 94% of them seen once. Sequencing input: CD4+ T cells from PBMCs. The source is a human donor with Susac syndrome.

This chain uses TRBV15 with TRBJ1-4, with D possibly being TRBD1 (6 bases). CDR3 length equals 15 residues. Looked up from germline, CDR1 is LNHNV and CDR2 is YYDKDF (reference sequence). V shed 6 bases and J shed 7 bases, with 18 bases lying between them. CDR3 residues: CATSTPGGFGEKLFF. The CDR3 DNA follows: TGTGCCACCAGTACCCCGGGGGGCTTTGGTGAAAAACTGTTTTTT.

V and J are TRBV10-3 and TRBJ1-2, with 10 bases lining up with TRBD1. This CDR3 region has 14 residues. Germline V lookup: CDR1 ENHRY, CDR2 SYGVKD. V shed 4 bases and J 6 bases; nucleotides not matched to a gene: 5. CDR3 amino acids: CAISGDRGPDGYTF. Written as DNA, the CDR3 is TGTGCCATCAGTGGAGACAGGGGGCCGGATGGCTACACCTTC.

The CDR3 DNA follows: TGTGCCAGCAGCCAAGATCTTGTAAGTGGCTACACCTTC. Its protein is CASSQDLVSGYTF. The rearrangement uses TRBV3-1 and TRBJ1-2; D is uncertain. This CDR3 contains 13 residues. Per the germline V gene, CDR1 is LGHDT and CDR2 is YNNKEL (reference sequence). Between the trimmed V and J ends, which lost 0 bases and 7 bases, there was a span of 9 bases. Based on the CDR3 plus reference TRBV3-1 and TRBJ1-2, the full variable domain is DTAVSQTPKYLVTQMGNDKSIKCEQNLGHDTMYWYKQDSKKFLKIMFSYNNKELIINETVPNRFSPKSPDKAHLNLHINSLELGDSAVYFCASSQDLVSGYTFGSGTRLTVV.

The chain employs TRBV9 and TRBJ2-3; 8 bases agree with TRBD2. CDR1 SGDLS and CDR2 YYNGEE come from the germline V gene. The ends lost 4 bases at V and 2 bases at J; junction bases unmatched: 12. CDR3 size: 17 residues. The CDR3 reads CASSTPQAGAFTDTQYF. The CDR3 region has the DNA TGTGCCAGCAGCACACCTCAAGCGGGGGCGTTCACAGATACGCAGTATTTT.

V gene TRBV20-1 combines with J gene TRBJ1-2; 8 nucleotides align to TRBD1. J was trimmed by 5 bases and V by 6 bases; bases with no gene match: 11. The CDR3 length is 14 residues. Germline assignment: CDR1 DFQATT and CDR2 SNEGSKA (reference sequence). CDR3 DNA sequence: TGCAGTGCCCACAACAGGGGGTTGGAATATGGCTACACCTTC. Translated, it gives CSAHNRGLEYGYTF.

The chain uses TRBV15 and TRBJ1-5; a weak D match, TRBD1 (5 bases). Germline V gene sequence: CDR1 LNHNV, CDR2 YYDKDF (reference sequence). V was pared by 5 bases and J by 3 bases, with 8 bases between. There are 13 residues in the CDR3. The CDR3 DNA follows: TGTGCCACCAGCGTGGACAACAATCAGCCCCAGCATTTT. Amino acids: CATSVDNNQPQHF.

This clonotype appeared a single time. This chain connects TRBV2 to TRBJ2-2; 11 nucleotides line up with TRBD2. The CDR3 totals 14 residues. In germline, CDR1 is SNHLY, CDR2 FYNNEI. Losses at the gene ends were 9 bases for V and 4 bases for J; bases not matched to a gene: 4. The CDR3 protein is CARGSGGVTGELFF. As DNA, the CDR3 is TGTGCCAGGGGTAGCGGGGGGGTCACCGGGGAGCTGTTTTTT.

The chain recombines TRBV7-2 with TRBJ2-2; D is possibly TRBD1 (6 bases). Germline V gene data show CDR1 as SGHTA and CDR2 as FQGNSA. The CDR3 spans 13 residues. With 5 bases removed from V and 7 bases from J, the gap between germline ends came to 11 bases. This CDR3 reads CASSRDTLGELFF. For the CDR3, the DNA is TGTGCCAGCAGCCGGGACACGCTCGGGGAGCTGTTTTTT.

The chain couples TRBV9 to TRBJ1-1; D is uncertain. The CDR3 is 13 amino acids. Trimming pared 1 base from V and 1 base from J, leaving 5 bases between. The germline V gene encodes CDR1 SGDLS and CDR2 YYNGEE. The CDR3 reads CASSVTANTEAFF. CDR3 sequence (DNA): TGTGCCAGCAGCGTAACGGCGAACACTGAAGCTTTCTTT.

The rearrangement uses TRBV28 and TRBJ2-7; possibly TRBD2 for D (6 bases). The length of the CDR3 is 12 residues. The germline V and J ends were trimmed by 8 bases and 4 bases, with 12 bases remaining between them. The germline CDR1 and CDR2 sequences are MDHEN and SYDVKM. The CDR3 DNA reads as TGTGCCAGCCGCGGGACGGAGTACGAGCAGTACTTC. Translating it yields CASRGTEYEQYF.

The V call is TRBV6-1, the J call TRBJ1-1, with a possible D match to TRBD1 (5 bases). V shed 5 bases and J shed 5 bases, with 12 bases lying between them. From germline, CDR1 is MNHNS and CDR2 SASEGT. The CDR3 consists of 13 residues. The CDR3 nucleotides read TGTGCCAGCAGTTCGACAGACTATACTGAAGCTTTCTTT. It encodes CASSSTDYTEAFF.

The chain couples TRBV10-3 to TRBJ1-1; no reliable D call. CDR3 length equals 14 residues. V dropped 2 bases and J dropped 5 bases, with 12 bases sitting between them. The germline V gene has CDR1 ENHRY and CDR2 SYGVKD. CDR3 loop: CAISERWSETEAFF. As DNA, the CDR3 is TGTGCCATCAGTGAGCGTTGGTCGGAGACTGAAGCTTTCTTT.

The rearrangement joins TRBV30 to TRBJ1-1; possible D gene TRBD1, 5 bases. The CDR3 has 15 amino acids. The germline V gene encodes CDR1 GTSNPN and CDR2 SVGIG (reference sequence). Trimming took 1 base from V and 1 from J, leaving 13 bases between them. The chain's CDR3 is CAWSDSRAPNTEAFF. CDR3 bases: TGTGCCTGGAGTGATAGCAGGGCGCCGAACACTGAAGCTTTCTTT.

V is TRBV14 and J is TRBJ2-5, with 8 positions matching TRBD1. The CDR3 runs to 15 residues. From germline, CDR1 is SGHDN and CDR2 FVKESK. V lost 5 bases and J lost 2; bases outside the gene matches: 7. Here the CDR3 reads CASSLWTGPQETQYF. Here the CDR3 DNA reads TGTGCCAGCAGCTTATGGACAGGGCCTCAAGAGACCCAGTACTTC.

The chain is built from TRBV9 and TRBJ2-5; the match to TRBD1 covers 7 bases. The CDR3 loop spans 15 amino acids. J gave up 4 bases and V 4 bases, and 10 bases lay outside the gene matches. CDR1 is SGDLS and CDR2 is YYNGEE in the germline V gene. CDR3 in amino acids: CASSFGQEWRETQYF. As DNA, the CDR3 is TGTGCCAGCAGCTTCGGACAGGAATGGCGAGAGACCCAGTACTTC.

The chain is built from TRBV20-1 and TRBJ1-5; possibly TRBD1 for D (5 bases). This CDR3 spans 17 amino acids. Trimming shortened V by 4 bases and J by 1 base, and 20 bases separated the two germline ends. CDR1 DFQATT and CDR2 SNEGSKA come from the germline V gene (reference sequence). This chain's CDR3 is CSAIRSGESTSNQPQHF. CDR3 DNA: TGCAGTGCTATACGATCGGGGGAAAGTACGAGCAATCAGCCCCAGCATTTT.

CDR3 coding DNA: TGTGCCAGCAGCAGCGGACTAGCGGGGGCCCCACAAGAGACCCAGTACTTC. As protein: CASSSGLAGAPQETQYF. This sequence joins TRBV5-6 and TRBJ2-5, with 13 bases fitting TRBD2. Trimming at V came to 4 bases and at J to 2 bases, leaving 8 bases not matched to a gene. The CDR3 consists of 17 residues. Germline CDR1 SGHDT, CDR2 YYEEEE.

The rearrangement joins TRBV7-8 to TRBJ2-5, with D unclear. Between the trimmed V and J ends, which lost 0 bases and 4 bases, there was a span of 6 bases. The CDR3 is made up of 13 amino acids. The V gene's germline CDR1 is SGHVS and CDR2 FQNEAQ. The CDR3 nucleotides are TGTGCCAGCAGCTTAGCGAAGTTAGAGACCCAGTACTTC. It translates to CASSLAKLETQYF.

This chain uses TRBV6-1 with TRBJ1-5; D gene unclear. This CDR3 is built from 15 residues. Germline lookup yields CDR1 MNHNS and CDR2 SASEGT. V lost 0 bases to trimming and J lost 3 bases, with 9 bases between them. CDR3 protein: CASSEAGRHNQPQHF. The CDR3 bases are TGTGCCAGCAGTGAAGCGGGGAGACACAATCAGCCCCAGCATTTT.

The chain combines TRBV30 with TRBJ1-2, with D hard to call. Germline V CDR1 and CDR2: GTSNPN, SVGIG (reference sequence). CDR3 length equals 13 residues. Trimming cost V 3 bases and J 3 bases, with 11 bases left between them. CDR3 in DNA: TGTGCCTGGAGCTCCGACGGGGACTATGGCTACACCTTC. This encodes CAWSSDGDYGYTF.

This chain links TRBV20-1 with TRBJ2-3, with no clear D. CDR3 length: 11 amino acids. CDR1 and CDR2 from the germline V gene are DFQATT and SNEGSKA (reference sequence). With 7 bases removed from V and 3 bases from J, the gap between germline ends came to 8 bases. The CDR3 nucleotides are TGCAGTGGAGGCCTAACAGATACGCAGTATTTT. Translated, it gives CSGGLTDTQYF.

This clonotype was counted a single time. CDR3 sequence (DNA): TGTGCCAGCAGTTTTCAGAGGGGTGGGTCCTACGAGCAGTACTTC. Its translation: CASSFQRGGSYEQYF. This rearrangement joins TRBV27 to TRBJ2-7; D assignment may be TRBD1 or TRBD2 (5 bases each). Germline V gene sequence: CDR1 MNHEY, CDR2 SMNVEV (reference sequence). V lost 3 bases, J lost 1 base, and 13 bases lay in between. The CDR3 contains 15 residues.

This rearrangement joins TRBV4-3 to TRBJ2-5; 9 nucleotides match TRBD1. Per the germline V gene, CDR1 is LGHNA and CDR2 is YSLEER. V trimming: 1 base; J trimming: 5 bases; junction bases outside the gene matches: 8. This CDR3 region has 16 residues. The CDR3 bases are TGCGCCAGCAGCCAAGGTGGACAGGGGAGGGACGAGACCCAGTACTTC. This encodes CASSQGGQGRDETQYF.

The chain uses TRBV29-1 and TRBJ2-1, with TRBD1 identical over 7 bases. Germline V lookup: CDR1 SQVTM, CDR2 ANQGSEA. Trimming removed 4 bases from V and 7 bases from J; junction bases left unmatched: 1. The CDR3 spans 11 residues. The CDR3 protein is CSVARGNEQFF. Here the CDR3 DNA reads TGCAGCGTTGCCAGGGGGAATGAGCAGTTCTTC.

This chain connects TRBV12-3 or TRBV12-4 to TRBJ2-2; 8 nucleotides align to TRBD1. Trimming took 7 bases from V and 4 from J; bases not matched to a gene: 5. The CDR3 sequence is 14 residues long. CDR3 in DNA: TGTGCCAGCACCCGGACAGGGAGCACCGGGGAGCTGTTTTTT. As protein: CASTRTGSTGELFF.

The chain links TRBV18 to TRBJ2-1; 8 bases align to TRBD2. The CDR3 runs to 14 residues. Germline CDR1 KGHSH, CDR2 LQKENI. The V segment lost 2 bases and the J segment 7 bases; nucleotides outside the gene matches: 4. The CDR3 DNA reads TGTGCCAGCTCACCAGGGAGCGGGAGTAATGAGCAGTTCTTC. It yields the protein CASSPGSGSNEQFF.

V is TRBV20-1 and J is TRBJ2-7; D is uncertain. The germline V gene encodes CDR1 DFQATT and CDR2 SNEGSKA (reference sequence). The CDR3 has 14 residues. With 5 bases removed from V and 2 bases from J, the gap between germline ends came to 16 bases. The DNA for the CDR3 is TGCAGTGCTTTCGACGTCGCCCAGCCCTACGAGCAGTACTTC. The encoded protein is CSAFDVAQPYEQYF.

This sequence joins TRBV3-1 and TRBJ1-6; D uncertain. This CDR3 is 14 amino acids long. Germline loops: CDR1 LGHDT, CDR2 YNNKEL (reference sequence). The ends were cut back, 1 base at V and 6 bases at J, with 7 bases in the middle. In DNA form, the CDR3 reads TGTGCCAGCAGCCAAGTCCAGGTTAATTCACCCCTCCACTTT. This encodes CASSQVQVNSPLHF.

The chain couples TRBV28 to TRBJ2-6; D is unclear. This CDR3 has 14 amino acids. V lost 1 base, J lost 4 bases, and 5 bases lay in between. Germline values: CDR1 MDHEN, CDR2 SYDVKM. The CDR3 sequence is CASSLFTGANVLTF. CDR3 bases: TGTGCCAGCAGTTTATTCACAGGGGCCAACGTCCTGACTTTC.

CDR3 protein: CASSQGGSTYNEQFF. CDR3 DNA sequence: TGTGCCAGCAGCCAAGGGGGGAGTACCTACAATGAGCAGTTCTTC. V and J are TRBV3-1 and TRBJ2-1, with D perhaps assigned TRBD1 or TRBD2 (5 bases each). This CDR3 has 15 residues. V was pared by 1 base and J by 2 bases, with 9 bases between. Germline CDR1 and CDR2: LGHDT and YNNKEL (reference sequence).

The chain joins TRBV28 to TRBJ2-7, with D maybe TRBD2 (5 bases). The V and J ends lost 4 bases and 0 bases respectively, with 19 bases between them. The CDR3 consists of 17 residues. Germline CDR1 reads MDHEN; CDR2 reads SYDVKM. CDR3 sequence: CASSSRLGRRASYEQYF. The CDR3 nucleotides are TGTGCCAGCAGTTCCCGGCTCGGGCGGCGGGCCTCCTACGAGCAGTACTTC.